A single sample gave rise to the 14 T cell receptor beta chains below, sequenced in a study of blood T cells in healthy people across ages. A sample-barcoded 5' primer and a J-beta primer mix were used in a second PCR of roughly 7 to 11 cycles. TCRdb reprocessed the 5' RACE reads via MiXCR and lists one record per CDR3 protein. The sample has about 770,000 distinct CDR3 sequences, around 45% seen once. Sequenced: blood. The origin of the receptors is a man aged 55 to 70 in good health.

This chain uses TRBV20-1 with TRBJ1-2; possibly TRBD1 for D (5 bases). The germline V gene has CDR1 DFQATT and CDR2 SNEGSKA (reference sequence). This CDR3 contains 12 residues. V lost 3 bases and J lost 2, with 7 bases in between. The CDR3 reads CSASQGNYGYTF. DNA of the CDR3: TGCAGTGCTAGTCAGGGAAACTATGGCTACACCTTC.

Concerning this clonotype: A junction boundary mismatches the germline segment, possibly from a read error. V usage is TRBV6-1 and J usage is TRBJ1-1; 7 bases map to TRBD1. Germline-derived CDR1 and CDR2 are MNHNS and SASEGT. The CDR3 covers 15 residues. Here the CDR3 reads CASGEVPHRGTEAFF. DNA for the CDR3: TGTGCCAGCGGTGAAGTTCCCCACAGGGGCACTGAAGCTTTCTTT.

The V and J genes are TRBV7-2 and TRBJ2-1; 7 nucleotides agree with TRBD2. CDR1 and CDR2 from the germline V gene are SGHTA and FQGNSA. The CDR3 totals 12 residues. J gave up 10 bases and V 4 bases, and 4 bases lay outside the gene matches. This chain's CDR3 is CASSSYGGEQFF. The CDR3 DNA is TGTGCCAGCAGCTCATACGGGGGGGAGCAGTTCTTC. Full variable domain (rest looked up from reference TRBV7-2 and TRBJ2-1): GAGVSQSPSNKVTEKGKDVELRCDPISGHTALYWYRQSLGQGLEFLIYFQGNSAPDKSGLPSDRFSAERTGGSVSTLTIQRTQQEDSAVYLCASSSYGGEQFFGPGTRLTVL.

The chain employs TRBV20-1 and TRBJ1-4; 9 bases are shared with TRBD1. Germline V CDR1 and CDR2: DFQATT, SNEGSKA (reference sequence). CDR3 length equals 18 residues. Germline trimming cut 3 bases from V and 7 bases from J; bases unmatched to any gene: 18. CDR3 in amino acids: CSARRTGTGSWKGEKLFF. The CDR3 nucleotides read TGCAGTGCTAGGAGGACCGGGACAGGGAGTTGGAAGGGTGAAAAACTGTTTTTT.

The gene calls are TRBV5-5 and TRBJ1-2; D is unclear. The V and J ends lost 4 bases and 5 bases respectively, with 12 bases between them. The CDR3 spans 13 residues. CDR1 and CDR2 (germline): SGHKS, YYEKEE (reference sequence). The CDR3 is CASSVYLAYGYTF. In DNA, the CDR3 is TGTGCCAGCAGCGTCTACTTGGCGTATGGCTACACCTTC. Looking up the rest from reference TRBV5-5 and TRBJ1-2 gives the full variable domain: DAGVTQSPTHLIKTRGQQVTLRCSPISGHKSVSWYQQVLGQGPQFIFQYYEKEERGRGNFPDRFSARQFPNYSSELNVNALLLGDSALYLCASSVYLAYGYTFGSGTRLTVV.

The rearrangement joins TRBV9 to TRBJ2-3, with TRBD2 matching over 10 bases. This CDR3 is built from 14 residues. The V gene end was trimmed by 4 bases and the J gene end by 6 bases; junction bases not matched to a gene: 5. Germline V gene data show CDR1 as SGDLS and CDR2 as YYNGEE. The CDR3 sequence: CASSWASGGDTQYF. The CDR3, as DNA: TGTGCCAGCAGCTGGGCTAGCGGGGGTGATACGCAGTATTTT.

The table lists this clonotype with a few counts. J is TRBJ2-7 and V is TRBV5-1, with D possibly matching TRBD1 (6 bases). Germline V gene sequence: CDR1 SGHRS, CDR2 YFSETQ. The CDR3 consists of 15 residues. The germline V and J ends were trimmed by 4 bases and 6 bases, with 20 bases remaining between them. In DNA form, the CDR3 reads TGCGCCAGCAGCCCGAGGACAGAAGGGTTTGGCGAGCAGTACTTC. Residues: CASSPRTEGFGEQYF.

This clonotype was seen only a few times. J is TRBJ1-5 and V is TRBV27; 8 bases line up with TRBD1. The CDR3 covers 15 residues. The ends lost 5 bases at V and 7 bases at J; junction bases unmatched: 10. Germline values: CDR1 MNHEY, CDR2 SMNVEV (reference sequence). The CDR3, as DNA: TGTGCCAGCAGTACCGGACAGGGTTTCTCCCAGCCCCAGCATTTT. It translates to CASSTGQGFSQPQHF.

The rearrangement joins TRBV20-1 to TRBJ2-7, with D perhaps TRBD2 (6 bases). Trimming pared 1 base from V and 0 bases from J, leaving 13 bases between. The CDR3 contains 15 residues. Looked up from germline, CDR1 is DFQATT and CDR2 is SNEGSKA (reference sequence). This CDR3 reads CSARAAGFHSYEQYF. DNA for the CDR3: TGCAGTGCTAGAGCCGCGGGATTCCACTCCTACGAGCAGTACTTC.

The DNA for the CDR3 is TGCGCCAGCAGCTCCGAAATAGATGGACTAGCGGGGGGCCTGCAGTACTTC. Protein: CASSSEIDGLAGGLQYF. V gene TRBV5-1 combines with J gene TRBJ2-4; 14 bases map to TRBD2. Germline trimming cut 3 bases from V and 13 bases from J; bases unmatched to any gene: 15. The CDR3 totals 17 residues. Per the germline V gene, CDR1 is SGHRS and CDR2 is YFSETQ.

Of note for this clonotype: This sequence may be a read error, since a much larger clone differs from it by one base. V usage is TRBV7-2 and J usage is TRBJ2-7; 7 positions agree with TRBD2. Germline V gene sequence: CDR1 SGHTA, CDR2 FQGNSA. V shed 6 bases, J shed 0 bases, and the junction held 5 bases outside the gene matches. The CDR3 is 14 amino acids. This chain's CDR3 is CASRRGRDSYEQYF. CDR3 DNA: TGTGCCAGCAGGCGCGGGAGAGACTCCTACGAGCAGTACTTC.

In regard to this clonotype: With a much larger clone just one base away, this may be a read error. V is TRBV20-1 and J is TRBJ1-1; D ambiguous. Germline V gives CDR1 DFQATT, CDR2 SNEGSKA (reference sequence). The CDR3 consists of 10 residues. Written as DNA, the CDR3 is TGCGGTGCTAGAAGAACTGAAGCTTTCTTT. Its protein is CGARRTEAFF.

A remark on this clonotype: This could be a read error, since a much larger clone is one nucleotide away. The V and J genes are TRBV12-3 or TRBV12-4 and TRBJ2-4; D is possibly TRBD1 or TRBD2 (5 bases each). The V gene lost 3 bases and the J gene lost 13 bases, with 19 bases spanning the gap. The CDR3 runs 14 residues. This CDR3 is CASSFPGRNYKQYF. The CDR3 DNA sequence: TGTGCCAGCAGTTTCCCGGGACGGAACTACAAGCAGTACTTC.

The gene calls are TRBV7-9 and TRBJ2-7; no reliable D call. V was pared by 9 bases and J by 2 bases, with 11 bases between. From germline, CDR1 is SEHNR and CDR2 FQNEAQ (reference sequence). This CDR3 contains 12 residues. CDR3 amino acids: CASHGSTYEQYF. The CDR3 nucleotides read TGTGCCAGTCATGGGTCAACCTACGAGCAGTACTTC.